These 26 T cell receptor beta chains originate from one sample sequenced in a study of shared clonotypes between healthy human individuals. The assay was immunoSEQ multiplex PCR, and TCRdb's table has in-frame clones only and misses some. The sample includes approximately 320,000 clones, around two thirds of them seen just once. The sample consisted of memory CD4+ T cells sorted from blood. Subset noted: CD45RA-negative fraction. Source of these receptors: a man aged 30 to 45 in good health.

The chain carries TRBV27 and TRBJ1-1; 8 nucleotides match TRBD1. Unmatched junction bases numbered 3, after V lost 6 bases and J lost 0 bases. The CDR3 extends over 14 amino acids. Germline V gene sequence: CDR1 MNHEY, CDR2 SMNVEV (reference sequence). DNA of the CDR3: TGTGCCAGCAGACCGGGACAGGTGAACACTGAAGCTTTCTTT. This translates into CASRPGQVNTEAFF.

This clone was detected only a few times. The junction departs from the called germline gene at one end, perhaps through a read error. This rearrangement joins TRBV7-2 to TRBJ2-7; 9 bases match TRBD2. The CDR3 consists of 13 residues. The germline CDR1 and CDR2 sequences are SGHTA and FQGNSA. The CDR3 DNA is TGTGCCAGCACCTTAATAGCGGGAGCCGAGCAGTACTTC. Translating gives CASTLIAGAEQYF. The full variable domain, in which reference TRBV7-2 and TRBJ2-7 provide the parts outside the CDR3, is GAGVSQSPSNKVTEKGKDVELRCDPISGHTALYWYRQSLGQGLEFLIYFQGNSAPDKSGLPSDRFSAERTGGSVSTLTIQRTQQEDSAVYLCASTLIAGAEQYFGPGTRLTVT.

The genes are TRBV5-4 and TRBJ2-6, with D perhaps TRBD2 (5 bases). Trimming left V 1 base short and J 4 bases short, with 15 bases between. This CDR3 comprises 17 residues. CDR1 and CDR2 from the germline V gene are SGHNT and YYREEE (reference sequence). The CDR3 region has the DNA TGTGCCAGCAGCTTGTCGCTGGGAGTTACAGGGGCCAACGTCCTGACTTTC. Protein product: CASSLSLGVTGANVLTF.

V is TRBV28 and J is TRBJ1-5; 7 bases align to TRBD1. The J segment lost 6 bases and the V segment lost 6 bases, leaving 8 bases of the junction unmatched. Germline V gene data show CDR1 as MDHEN and CDR2 as SYDVKM. The CDR3 has 14 amino acids. This CDR3 reads CASSFLTGRQPQHF. The CDR3 bases are TGTGCCAGCAGCTTTTTGACAGGGCGTCAGCCCCAGCATTTT.

This clone has more than one count but fewer than ten. CDR3 sequence reads: CASSLFGTGGEKLFF. CDR3 DNA sequence: TGTGCCAGCAGCTTGTTCGGGACAGGAGGAGAAAAACTGTTTTTT. This chain joins TRBV5-6 and TRBJ1-4; 8 nucleotides agree with TRBD1. V gave up 1 base and J gave up 8 bases; unmatched junction bases: 7. The germline V gene has CDR1 SGHDT and CDR2 YYEEEE. The CDR3 runs to 15 residues.

The CDR3 coding sequence is TGTGCCACCAGCAGAGACGTAGGTTACGAGCAGTACTTC. It translates to CATSRDVGYEQYF. The rearrangement links TRBV15 to TRBJ2-7; unclear D gene. V was trimmed by 0 bases and J by 4 bases, leaving 7 bases between them. The germline V gene has CDR1 LNHNV and CDR2 YYDKDF (reference sequence). The CDR3 spans 13 residues.

The chain has TRBV6-6 and TRBJ2-7; D unresolved. The CDR3 is 14 amino acids. Trimming pared 6 bases from V and 2 bases from J, leaving 14 bases between. CDR1 is MNHNY and CDR2 is SVGAGI in the germline V gene (reference sequence). The CDR3 coding sequence is TGTGCCAGCAGGACACCCGCAGAGACCTACGAGCAGTACTTC. Amino acid sequence: CASRTPAETYEQYF.

The chain joins TRBV9 to TRBJ1-4; 7 nucleotides line up with TRBD1. V lost 2 bases and J lost 6; bases outside the gene matches: 7. In germline, CDR1 is SGDLS, CDR2 YYNGEE. CDR3 length: 15 amino acids. The CDR3 DNA reads as TGTGCCAGCAGCGTGACAGGGTTCCAGGATGAAAAACTGTTTTTT. Its translation: CASSVTGFQDEKLFF. Variable domain in full (rest from reference TRBV9 and TRBJ1-4): DSGVTQTPKHLITATGQRVTLRCSPRSGDLSVYWYQQSLDQGLQFLIQYYNGEERAKGNILERFSAQQFPDLHSELNLSSLELGDSALYFCASSVTGFQDEKLFFGSGTQLSVL.

DNA for the CDR3: TGTGCCAGCAGCCGACAGGGGAACACCGGGGAGCTGTTTTTT. This sequence encodes CASSRQGNTGELFF. This chain joins TRBV7-9 and TRBJ2-2, with 7 positions matching TRBD1. Germline CDR1 reads SEHNR; CDR2 reads FQNEAQ (reference sequence). V dropped 5 bases and J dropped 1; count of bases not matched to a gene: 1. The CDR3 is 14 amino acids.

This clone was counted only a few times. The V gene is TRBV27, the J gene TRBJ2-7; tentative D call: TRBD2 (6 bases). Germline V gives CDR1 MNHEY, CDR2 SMNVEV (reference sequence). Between the trimmed V and J ends, which lost 0 bases and 3 bases, there was a span of 12 bases. The CDR3 contains 15 residues. The CDR3 is CASSLSYGSIYEQYF. The CDR3 DNA reads TGTGCCAGCAGTTTATCGTACGGGAGTATCTACGAGCAGTACTTC.

J is TRBJ2-1 and V is TRBV27; tentatively, D is TRBD1 or TRBD2 (5 bases each). This CDR3 spans 16 amino acids. Germline V gene sequence: CDR1 MNHEY, CDR2 SMNVEV (reference sequence). Trimming left V 5 bases short and J 4 bases short, with 18 bases between. Here the CDR3 reads CASSSYRDRLYNEQFF. In DNA form, the CDR3 reads TGTGCCAGCAGTAGTTACCGGGACCGCCTTTACAATGAGCAGTTCTTC.

V and J are TRBV6-1 and TRBJ2-4; possibly TRBD1 for D (5 bases). The germline V gene encodes CDR1 MNHNS and CDR2 SASEGT. Trimming pared 4 bases from V and 0 bases from J, leaving 16 bases between. This CDR3 is 17 amino acids long. This CDR3 reads CASSGSPRVLAKNIQYF. CDR3 nucleotide sequence: TGTGCCAGCAGTGGATCCCCCAGGGTACTAGCCAAAAACATTCAGTACTTC.

The chain couples TRBV5-1 to TRBJ1-5; a weak D match, TRBD1 (5 bases). Germline V gene data show CDR1 as SGHRS and CDR2 as YFSETQ. V dropped 1 base and J dropped 3 bases, with 8 bases sitting between them. CDR3 length: 14 residues. Written as DNA, the CDR3 is TGCGCCAGCAGCTTGACAGGAATCAATCAGCCCCAGCATTTT. Encoded protein: CASSLTGINQPQHF.

The CDR3 coding sequence is TGTGCCAGCACCTCCCTTGCCGAGCAGTTCTTC. Encoded protein: CASTSLAEQFF. The chain couples TRBV28 to TRBJ2-1; no clear D. CDR3 length: 11 amino acids. From germline, CDR1 is MDHEN and CDR2 SYDVKM. V lost 7 bases to trimming and J lost 10 bases, with 11 bases between them.

The chain couples TRBV5-3 to TRBJ2-1, with D possibly being TRBD1 or TRBD2 (5 bases each). TRBV5-3 has ORF status, its function being uncertain. V lost 1 base, J lost 4 bases, and 9 bases lay in between. This CDR3 contains 14 residues. DNA of the CDR3: TGTGCCAGAAGCTTGCGTGGGGGTTACAATGAGCAGTTCTTC. Its translation: CARSLRGGYNEQFF.

This clone showed up just a few times. The chain is built from TRBV5-4 and TRBJ1-3; perhaps TRBD1 as D (5 bases). The CDR3 is 14 amino acids. CDR1 SGHNT and CDR2 YYREEE come from the germline V gene (reference sequence). With 3 bases removed from V and 4 bases from J, the gap between germline ends came to 11 bases. CDR3 amino acids: CASSSRGTGNTIYF. The DNA of the CDR3 is TGTGCCAGCAGCTCGAGGGGAACCGGAAACACCATATATTTT.

The V gene is TRBV18, the J gene TRBJ2-7; D perhaps matches TRBD2 (6 bases). V was clipped by 6 bases and J by 2 bases, with 20 bases between them. The CDR3 sequence is 16 residues long. Germline loops: CDR1 KGHSH, CDR2 LQKENI. CDR3 amino acids: CASSFTGGPLAYEQYF. In nucleotides, the CDR3 is TGTGCCAGCTCGTTCACCGGAGGGCCCCTGGCCTACGAGCAGTACTTC.

The chain combines TRBV30 with TRBJ1-4; tentative D call: TRBD1 (5 bases). The CDR3 sequence is 14 residues long. V was trimmed by 0 bases and J by 10 bases, leaving 15 bases between them. Germline lookup yields CDR1 GTSNPN and CDR2 SVGIG (reference sequence). CDR3 protein: CAWSVPGRSGKLFF. The CDR3 DNA is TGTGCCTGGAGTGTTCCAGGGAGGTCCGGAAAACTGTTTTTT.

The CDR3 reads CASSEYLGEQFF. DNA of the CDR3: TGTGCCAGCAGTGAATATCTGGGTGAGCAGTTCTTC. The chain combines TRBV6-1 with TRBJ2-1; no definite D call. Trimming shortened V by 2 bases and J by 9 bases, and 8 bases separated the two germline ends. CDR3 length: 12 residues. Germline lookup yields CDR1 MNHNS and CDR2 SASEGT.

The chain couples TRBV25-1 to TRBJ1-4; tentative D call: TRBD1 (5 bases). This CDR3 has 15 amino acids. Germline values: CDR1 MGHDK, CDR2 SYGVNS. The V and J ends lost 3 bases and 2 bases respectively, with 10 bases between them. For the CDR3, the DNA is TGTGCCAGCAGTGACGAGGGGAGGACTAATGAAAAACTGTTTTTT. This codes for CASSDEGRTNEKLFF.

The chain carries TRBV6-4 and TRBJ2-3, with D perhaps being TRBD1 or TRBD2 (5 bases each). There are 15 residues in the CDR3. V shed 8 bases and J shed 3 bases, with 18 bases lying between them. Germline CDR1 and CDR2: MRHNA and SNTAGT. Here the CDR3 DNA reads TGTGCCAGCCGAGAGCGGCAGGGCGCGACAGATACGCAGTATTTT. It translates to CASRERQGATDTQYF.

This clone came up once. The rearrangement links TRBV5-4 to TRBJ2-7; TRBD1 matches at 10 bases. CDR3 length equals 16 residues. Germline V lookup: CDR1 SGHNT, CDR2 YYREEE (reference sequence). The ends lost 0 bases at V and 3 bases at J; junction bases unmatched: 6. CDR3 DNA: TGTGCCAGCAGCTTGGTGCGAGGGACAGGGGACTACGAGCAGTACTTC. It codes for CASSLVRGTGDYEQYF.

The chain joins TRBV5-4 to TRBJ2-3; D gene unclear. Germline CDR1 reads SGHNT; CDR2 reads YYREEE (reference sequence). Trimming pared 5 bases from V and 1 base from J, leaving 17 bases between. This CDR3 spans 16 amino acids. The CDR3 region is CASSRELAMRTDTQYF. The CDR3 coding sequence is TGTGCCAGCAGTCGAGAACTGGCCATGCGCACAGATACGCAGTATTTT.

The chain links TRBV7-8 to TRBJ1-5; D ambiguous. The CDR3 runs to 21 residues. Germline assignment: CDR1 SGHVS and CDR2 FQNEAQ. V lost 2 bases, J lost 5 bases, and 31 bases lay in between. Here the CDR3 reads CASSLYASYGESGEPDQPQHF. The CDR3, as DNA: TGTGCCAGCAGCTTATACGCGTCCTACGGAGAGTCCGGGGAACCCGATCAGCCCCAGCATTTT.

The chain combines TRBV5-6 with TRBJ2-3; TRBD2 is a possible D gene (5 bases). The germline CDR1 and CDR2 sequences are SGHDT and YYEEEE. The CDR3 has 13 residues. V lost 2 bases, J lost 5 bases, and 9 bases lay in between. The CDR3 DNA follows: TGTGCCAGCAGCTTTTTCGGGAAAGATACGCAGTATTTT. Translated: CASSFFGKDTQYF.

J is TRBJ2-2 and V is TRBV25-1, with D perhaps TRBD1 (5 bases). Looked up from germline, CDR1 is MGHDK and CDR2 is SYGVNS. V gave up 6 bases and J gave up 3 bases, with 11 bases separating them. There are 14 residues in the CDR3. In DNA, the CDR3 is TGTGCCAGCAGACGGCAGGGCTACACCGGGGAGCTGTTTTTT. It translates to CASRRQGYTGELFF.